This entry features one TCR beta chain sequence. Its cognate antigen is unknown. Between the trimmed V and J ends, which lost 0 bases and 2 bases, there was a span of 8 bases. There are 14 residues in the CDR3. The V gene's germline CDR1 is SGHRS and CDR2 YFSETQ. This record comes from a study of blood T cells in healthy people across ages. Study findings and constraints: Older age went with lower TCR beta diversity per million T cells, in a roughly linear way.

Primed by a sample-barcoded 5' primer and a J-beta primer mix, a second PCR proceeded for roughly 6 to 12 cycles. Using its own MiXCR run on the 5' RACE reads, TCRdb lists one record per CDR3 protein. This table has hundreds of thousands of distinct CDR3 sequences, 40% to 50% appearing once. The origin of this receptor is an elderly man in good health. The sample was blood. V gene TRBV5-1 combines with J gene TRBJ2-5; D not resolved. CDR3 region: CASSLGSAQETQYF. The CDR3 DNA is TGCGCCAGCAGCTTGGGGTCGGCTCAAGAGACCCAGTACTTC.